These 25 T cell receptor beta chains share one sample of origin, sequenced in a study of T cell changes during pregnancy in multiple sclerosis. TCRdb's table, derived via immunoSEQ multiplex PCR, lists solely in-frame clones and lacks some. The sample records about 24,000 clones, around 87% being singletons. The sequenced sample was CD4+ T cells from peripheral blood mononuclear cells, obtained in the second trimester of pregnancy. The receptors were gathered from a female donor in good health, enrolled as a control in a pregnancy study.

There are a few counts of this clone. The chain has TRBV27 and TRBJ2-7; no definite D call. Germline-derived CDR1 and CDR2 are MNHEY and SMNVEV (reference sequence). Trimming cost V 6 bases and J 3 bases, with 18 bases left between them. The CDR3 consists of 15 residues. In DNA, the CDR3 is TGTGCCAGCAGACTCGACTCGACTGGAAACTACGAGCAGTACTTC. Its protein product is CASRLDSTGNYEQYF.

This sequence joins TRBV12-5 and TRBJ2-7; D is uncertain. Germline V CDR1 and CDR2: LGHNT, FRNRAP. The CDR3 extends over 12 amino acids. The V end lost 3 bases, the J end lost 3 bases, and 6 bases lay between the germline ends. The CDR3 sequence is CASGFTDYEQYF. Here the CDR3 DNA reads TGTGCTAGTGGTTTTACAGACTACGAGCAGTACTTC.

J is TRBJ2-2 and V is TRBV2; 7 positions agree with TRBD2. Trimming at V came to 2 bases and at J to 3 bases, leaving 12 bases not matched to a gene. The CDR3 contains 18 residues. The germline CDR1 and CDR2 sequences are SNHLY and FYNNEI. As DNA, the CDR3 is TGTGCCAGCAGTGAATTCACTAGCGCCGGGAGGTACACCGGGGAGCTGTTTTTT. It yields the protein CASSEFTSAGRYTGELFF.

This chain joins TRBV6-6 and TRBJ2-7; 7 bases match TRBD1. CDR1 and CDR2 (germline): MNHNY, SVGAGI (reference sequence). Trimming cost V 6 bases and J 3 bases; bases outside gene matches: 11. This CDR3 spans 15 amino acids. CDR3 sequence reads: CASSRGGALFYEQYF. The CDR3 nucleotides read TGTGCCAGCAGCCGAGGGGGCGCATTGTTCTACGAGCAGTACTTC.

J is TRBJ1-6 and V is TRBV5-1, with 7 bases lining up with TRBD1. Germline lookup yields CDR1 SGHRS and CDR2 YFSETQ. The V and J ends lost 2 bases and 10 bases, in that order; junction bases with no gene match: 6. The CDR3 is made up of 14 amino acids. The CDR3 coding sequence is TGCGCCAGCAGCTTTCTAAGGGGGCAATCACCCCTCCACTTT. Translating gives CASSFLRGQSPLHF.

This rearrangement joins TRBV5-1 to TRBJ1-2; D not certain. Germline V gives CDR1 SGHRS, CDR2 YFSETQ. The CDR3 runs 14 residues. Trimming shortened V by 0 bases and J by 4 bases, and 10 bases separated the two germline ends. DNA of the CDR3: TGCGCCAGCAGCTTGGACGGGAATCCCTATGGCTACACCTTC. Its translation: CASSLDGNPYGYTF.

This clone occurred once. The J gene is TRBJ1-1, the V gene TRBV19; the D gene is possibly TRBD1 (6 bases). V was cut by 5 bases and J by 2 bases, with 12 bases left in between. Germline-derived CDR1 and CDR2 are LNHDA and SQIVND (reference sequence). CDR3 length: 14 residues. The CDR3 nucleotides are TGTGCCAGTAGTGCACGACAGGAAAACACTGAAGCTTTCTTT. Translated: CASSARQENTEAFF.

The CDR3 DNA reads TGTGCCAGCAGCGTAGGGAGCGGGAGGGCCTGGGAGCAGTACTTC. Translated: CASSVGSGRAWEQYF. The rearrangement links TRBV9 to TRBJ2-7, with 10 bases matching TRBD2. V gave up 0 bases and J gave up 7 bases; unmatched junction bases: 7. CDR1 is SGDLS, CDR2 YYNGEE, per germline. The CDR3 extends over 15 amino acids.

V gene TRBV11-3 combines with J gene TRBJ1-1; TRBD1 matches at 8 bases. There are 14 residues in the CDR3. Germline V lookup: CDR1 SGHNT, CDR2 YENEEA. The V segment lost 4 bases and the J segment 1 base; nucleotides outside the gene matches: 2. The CDR3 nucleotides read TGTGCCAGCAGCTCCGGGACAGGGAACACTGAAGCTTTCTTT. Translated: CASSSGTGNTEAFF.

A single count supports this clone. This chain links TRBV6-6 with TRBJ2-7; a weak D match, TRBD1 (5 bases). Germline V gene lookup returns CDR1 MNHNY and CDR2 SVGAGI (reference sequence). Trimming pared 5 bases from V and 2 bases from J, leaving 16 bases between. This CDR3 has 15 residues. The CDR3 region has the DNA TGTGCCAGCAGTATCGCCTTGGGGCAGACCTACGAGCAGTACTTC. It is translated as CASSIALGQTYEQYF.

The J gene is TRBJ2-7, the V gene TRBV6-5; TRBD1 matches at 10 bases. This CDR3 region has 15 residues. Germline V gene lookup returns CDR1 MNHEY and CDR2 SVGAGI. J lost 2 bases, V lost 3 bases, and 4 bases had no gene match. Here the CDR3 DNA reads TGTGCCAGCAGTTATCGGACAGGGGGGACCTACGAGCAGTACTTC. It is translated as CASSYRTGGTYEQYF.

V is TRBV9 and J is TRBJ1-6, with TRBD1 identical over 8 bases. Germline loops: CDR1 SGDLS, CDR2 YYNGEE. The V and J ends lost 1 base and 6 bases, in that order; junction bases with no gene match: 6. This CDR3 contains 16 residues. The CDR3 bases are TGTGCCAGCAGCGTATTAGACAGGGGAGCTAATTCACCCCTCCACTTT. Residues: CASSVLDRGANSPLHF.

The chain uses TRBV19 and TRBJ2-2, with a tentative D call TRBD2 (5 bases). V lost 3 bases, J lost 8 bases, and 10 bases lay in between. The CDR3 is 13 residues long. Germline CDR1 and CDR2: LNHDA and SQIVND (reference sequence). The CDR3 sequence: CASSMGVLGELFF. The CDR3 DNA reads as TGTGCCAGTAGTATGGGAGTGCTGGGGGAGCTGTTTTTT.

This chain uses TRBV19 with TRBJ2-3; 8 positions agree with TRBD2. This CDR3 is built from 15 residues. V was pared by 9 bases and J by 4 bases, with 12 bases of the junction left unmatched. Germline V CDR1 and CDR2: LNHDA, SQIVND (reference sequence). CDR3 amino acids: CASWGPAGGPDTQYF. CDR3 coding DNA: TGTGCCAGCTGGGGGCCGGCGGGAGGTCCAGATACGCAGTATTTT.

This clone was seen only a few times. The V gene is TRBV27, the J gene TRBJ1-2, with 8 bases identical to TRBD1. The V gene's germline CDR1 is MNHEY and CDR2 SMNVEV (reference sequence). The V gene end was trimmed by 3 bases and the J gene end by 8 bases; junction bases not matched to a gene: 23. The CDR3 extends over 19 amino acids. CDR3 DNA: TGTGCCAGCAGTTTGAGGGTAACAATCGACAGGGGAGGAGGAAAGGGCTACACCTTC. Translation: CASSLRVTIDRGGGKGYTF.

V usage is TRBV29-1 and J usage is TRBJ1-1, with 10 bases identical to TRBD1. CDR1 and CDR2 from the germline V gene are SQVTM and ANQGSEA. This CDR3 has 13 residues. With V trimmed by 5 bases and J by 2 bases, 2 bases remained unmatched. CDR3 loop: CSVRDRGNTEAFF. In DNA, the CDR3 is TGCAGCGTTAGGGACAGGGGTAACACTGAAGCTTTCTTT.

The genes are TRBV11-2 and TRBJ2-7; maybe TRBD2 (6 bases). This CDR3 has 14 amino acids. V was trimmed by 4 bases and J by 3 bases, leaving 13 bases between them. Germline CDR1 SGHAT, CDR2 FQNNGV. CDR3 coding DNA: TGTGCCAGCAGCTCGCGACTAGTAGTCTACGAGCAGTACTTC. Its translation is CASSSRLVVYEQYF.

The rearrangement links TRBV29-1 to TRBJ1-4; 7 nucleotides match TRBD1. The germline CDR1 and CDR2 sequences are SQVTM and ANQGSEA. Trimming cost V 7 bases and J 3 bases; bases outside gene matches: 5. The CDR3 covers 13 residues. This chain's CDR3 is CSAGDSSNEKLFF. CDR3 DNA: TGCAGCGCGGGGGACAGTTCTAATGAAAAACTGTTTTTT.

The chain links TRBV14 to TRBJ1-1, with 7 positions matching TRBD1. J was trimmed by 5 bases and V by 6 bases; bases with no gene match: 15. CDR3 size: 16 residues. Germline V gene lookup returns CDR1 SGHDN and CDR2 FVKESK. CDR3 nucleotide sequence: TGTGCCAGCAGTCAGATGCACAGGGGCGGAGGGACTGAAGCTTTCTTT. Translated: CASSQMHRGGGTEAFF.

The chain joins TRBV9 to TRBJ2-4, with 9 positions matching TRBD2. Germline V gene data show CDR1 as SGDLS and CDR2 as YYNGEE. V gave up 0 bases and J gave up 7 bases; unmatched junction bases: 14. This CDR3 spans 18 amino acids. Here the CDR3 DNA reads TGTGCCAGCAGCGTAGCCGGGGGTGCGGGGGGGGGAAGTAACATTCAGTACTTC. Translated, it gives CASSVAGGAGGGSNIQYF. The full variable domain, its missing parts supplied by reference TRBV9 and TRBJ2-4, is DSGVTQTPKHLITATGQRVTLRCSPRSGDLSVYWYQQSLDQGLQFLIQYYNGEERAKGNILERFSAQQFPDLHSELNLSSLELGDSALYFCASSVAGGAGGGSNIQYFGAGTRLSVL.

The rearrangement uses TRBV18 and TRBJ1-1; maybe TRBD1 (6 bases). The germline CDR1 and CDR2 sequences are KGHSH and LQKENI. The ends were cut back, 8 bases at V and 1 base at J, with 11 bases in the middle. This CDR3 has 13 residues. CDR3 sequence (DNA): TGTGCCAGCGCCTCGGACAGGAACACTGAAGCTTTCTTT. Protein sequence: CASASDRNTEAFF.

The rearrangement uses TRBV11-2 and TRBJ1-4; 7 bases agree with TRBD1. The CDR3 consists of 15 residues. From germline, CDR1 is SGHAT and CDR2 FQNNGV. V was pared by 5 bases and J by 4 bases, with 7 bases of the junction left unmatched. CDR3 protein: CASSPVRDSNEKLFF. In DNA form, the CDR3 reads TGTGCCAGCAGCCCCGTCCGGGACAGTAATGAAAAACTGTTTTTT. Full variable domain (rest looked up from reference TRBV11-2 and TRBJ1-4): EAGVAQSPRYKIIEKRQSVAFWCNPISGHATLYWYQQILGQGPKLLIQFQNNGVVDDSQLPKDRFSAERLKGVDSTLKIQPAKLEDSAVYLCASSPVRDSNEKLFFGSGTQLSVL.

J is TRBJ2-1 and V is TRBV7-2; weak D call: TRBD1 (6 bases). V lost 4 bases and J lost 4, with 14 bases in between. The germline CDR1 and CDR2 sequences are SGHTA and FQGNSA. The CDR3 totals 15 residues. The CDR3 spells CASSSRQAWYNEQFF. In DNA form, the CDR3 reads TGTGCCAGCAGCTCCAGACAGGCGTGGTACAATGAGCAGTTCTTC.

The genes are TRBV11-2 and TRBJ2-3; 13 positions match TRBD2. Trimming took 3 bases from V and 6 from J; bases not matched to a gene: 9. This CDR3 contains 17 residues. The germline V gene has CDR1 SGHAT and CDR2 FQNNGV. The CDR3 reads CASSLTGTSGIPDTQYF. CDR3 bases: TGTGCCAGCAGCTTGACCGGGACTAGCGGGATACCCGATACGCAGTATTTT.

V usage is TRBV19 and J usage is TRBJ1-2; no clear D gene. Germline-derived CDR1 and CDR2 are LNHDA and SQIVND (reference sequence). V lost 7 bases, J lost 7 bases, and 19 bases lay in between. This CDR3 spans 14 amino acids. The CDR3 sequence is CASTPRGARGGYTF. The DNA of the CDR3 is TGTGCCAGTACCCCCCGCGGCGCGAGAGGTGGCTACACCTTC. The entire variable domain, with the rest obtained from reference TRBV19 and TRBJ1-2, is as follows: DGGITQSPKYLFRKEGQNVTLSCEQNLNHDAMYWYRQDPGQGLRLIYYSQIVNDFQKGDIAEGYSVSREKKESFPLTVTSAQKNPTAFYLCASTPRGARGGYTFGSGTRLTVV.